This T cell receptor (beta chain) emerged from a study of regulatory T cells in long-lasting Graves disease. This clonotype was detected many times. Building the TCR beta libraries relied on iRepertoire HTBI primers, and CDR3 regions underwent Arm-PCR. MiXCR, applied by TCRdb to the multiplex PCR reads, yields one record per CDR3 protein. The sample shows about half a million distinct CDR3 sequences, 12% of them seen only once. CDR3 size: 15 residues. Germline lookup yields CDR1 MDHEN and CDR2 SYDVKM. Trimming at V came to 6 bases and at J to 6 bases, leaving 6 bases not matched to a gene. The time point was: newly diagnosed GD, antithyroid drugs for less than 3 months. RNA extracted from PBMCs served as the sequencing template. The data also belong to a second study, concerning T cells in Graves' hyperthyroidism and ophthalmopathy. That work states: Calling Graves' hyperthyroidism stable meant ophthalmopathy did not progress within 18 months.

This TCR was recovered from a woman aged 25 to 39 with Graves disease. The source material was peripheral blood mononuclear cells (PBMCs), sampled at new diagnosis, from a patient treated with antithyroid drugs. This sequence joins TRBV28 and TRBJ1-6; 9 bases align to TRBD1. The CDR3 DNA follows: TGTGCCAGCAGGACAGGGGGTAAAGTTAATTCACCCCTCCACTTT. Residues: CASRTGGKVNSPLHF.